The clone carrying this T cell receptor (beta chain) occurred a few times. The antigen remains unidentified. TCRdb itself ran the RT-PCR reads through MiXCR, one entry per CDR3 protein. The table has some 180,000 distinct CDR3 sequences, about 9% seen once; the top ten hold 11%. The data are from a study of response to subunit inactivated influenza vaccine. The study, taken as a whole, reports: Authors suggested few new T cells are recruited by each seasonal influenza vaccination.

V was cut by 8 bases and J by 5 bases, with 12 bases left in between. From germline, CDR1 is MDHEN and CDR2 SYDVKM. This CDR3 has 12 residues. The material was non-naive T cells sorted from PBMCs, obtained on the day of vaccination. The rearrangement uses TRBV28 and TRBJ2-5, with unresolved D. The source is a man aged 45-65 years who received an inactivated influenza vaccine. The CDR3: CASSQSLETQYF. CDR3 coding DNA: TGTGCCAGCTCCCAGTCTTTGGAGACCCAGTACTTC.